Listed below are T cell receptor beta chains from one sample, sequenced in a study of T cells expressing NK-cell markers. TCRdb processed the 5' RACE reads again and assigns one entry to each CDR3 protein, with no DNA. The table lists 350,000 to 450,000 distinct CDR3 sequences. Sequencing used blood T cells: a sorted CD56 or NKG2C T cell subset, CD4+ or CD8+ T cells, or bulk PBMC T cells (not recorded which). These receptors all stem from a man aged 18-69 years in good health. CDR3s include the opening cysteine and the closing phenylalanine or tryptophan.

>TRBJ2-7|TRBV7-9
CASSLGTTLTYEQYF
>TRBJ2-7|TRBV6-1
CASSKRAGVYEQYF
>TRBJ2-1|TRBV7-2
CASSAGLAGGWNEQFF
>TRBJ1-1|TRBV5-1
CASSRSGLRAFF
>TRBJ2-1|TRBV18
CASSPPGLAEGDEQFF
>TRBJ1-3|TRBV6-5
CASSLTSISSGNTIYF
>TRBJ2-7|TRBV7-2
CASSLAPSNEQYF
>TRBJ1-5|TRBV6-1
CASRPGQGRNQPQHF
>TRBJ2-4|TRBV12-3/TRBV12-4
CASNDRSFSKNIQYF
>TRBJ2-3|TRBV20-1
CSARDIAGTDTQYF
>TRBJ1-1|TRBV12-3/TRBV12-4
CASSQSGVQAFF
>TRBJ2-7|TRBV6-5
CASSYAGTGTRVQYF
>TRBJ1-1|TRBV6-1
CASSRGLRMNTEAFF
>TRBJ1-1|TRBV11-2
CASRLGGTEAFF
>TRBJ2-1|TRBV6-1
CASRRLGGNEQFF
>TRBJ2-3|TRBV28
CASSPDRVGTDTQYF
>TRBJ1-5|TRBV10-3
CAISAPDQPQHF
>TRBJ2-3|TRBV7-8
CASRPLAVTDTQYF
>TRBJ2-7|TRBV20-1
CSARDHRTEQYF
>TRBJ2-7|TRBV11-2
CASSPLLAGASYELYF
>TRBJ2-1|TRBV2
CASSDLRGGRNYNEQFF
>TRBJ1-2|TRBV7-2
CASSLSPRSGYTF
>TRBJ2-1|TRBV20-1
CSAGVTGTGYNEQFF
>TRBJ2-2|TRBV5-1
CASTRTSGVGGELFF
>TRBJ2-5|TRBV9
CASSEMGSGGAIETQYF
>TRBJ1-2|TRBV5-1
CASTLAQPGRNYGYTF
>TRBJ2-7|TRBV3-1
CASSPHAGGGYPYEQYF
>TRBJ2-2|TRBV11-2
CASSLVAGVGTGELFF
>TRBJ2-3|TRBV5-5
CASSLSSGGFDTQYF
>TRBJ2-7|TRBV28
CASRQTGGSGEQYF
>TRBJ1-1|TRBV7-8
CASSKGQPNTEAFF
>TRBJ1-2|TRBV5-1
CASATGGTAIGDYGYTF
>TRBJ2-7|TRBV7-8
CASSKTSGGAAEQYF
>TRBJ2-7|TRBV9
CASSVEWEPAYEQYF
>TRBJ2-5|TRBV12-3/TRBV12-4
CASTLDRVGTQYF
>TRBJ2-7|TRBV3-1
CASSRSAGSNEQYF
>TRBJ2-3|TRBV12-3/TRBV12-4
CASSLYGGTDTQYF
>TRBJ2-1|TRBV2
CASSVSPGHNEQFF
>TRBJ2-1|TRBV7-9
CASSFKGTLQGDEQFF
>TRBJ2-3|TRBV27
CASRYSGTSTDTQYF
>TRBJ1-2|TRBV15
CATSRDSVNYGYTF
>TRBJ1-2|TRBV9
CASTQGMGGYTF
>TRBJ2-2|TRBV12-1
CASSYYLTSGLNTGELFF
>TRBJ2-5|TRBV29-1
CSVPAGGPRETQYF
>TRBJ2-5|TRBV7-2
CASSLWGPTLQETQYF